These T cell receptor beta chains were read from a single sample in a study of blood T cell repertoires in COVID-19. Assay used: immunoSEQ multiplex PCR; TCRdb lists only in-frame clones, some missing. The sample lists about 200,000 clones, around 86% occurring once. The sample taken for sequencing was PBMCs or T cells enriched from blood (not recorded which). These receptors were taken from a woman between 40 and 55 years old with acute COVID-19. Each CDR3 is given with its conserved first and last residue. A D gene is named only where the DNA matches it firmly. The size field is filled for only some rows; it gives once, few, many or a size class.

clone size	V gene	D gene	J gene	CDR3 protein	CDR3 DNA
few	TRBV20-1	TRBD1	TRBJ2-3	CSASLQGPQYF	TGCAGTGCGAGCCTACAGGGGCCGCAGTATTTT
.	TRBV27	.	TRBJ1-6	CASSLRVSSYNSPLHF	TGTGCCAGCAGCCTGAGAGTGAGCTCCTATAATTCACCCCTCCACTTT
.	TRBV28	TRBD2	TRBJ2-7	CASTPGGSYEQYF	TGTGCCAGCACCCCGGGGGGCTCCTACGAGCAGTACTTC
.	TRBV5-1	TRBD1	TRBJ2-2	CASREGTGNTGELFF	TGCGCCAGCAGGGAGGGGACAGGGAACACCGGGGAGCTGTTTTTT
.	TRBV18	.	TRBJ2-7	CASSPPSKTYEQYF	TGTGCCAGCTCACCACCGTCAAAAACCTACGAGCAGTACTTC
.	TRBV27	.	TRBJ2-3	CASSRSVAETQYF	TGTGCCAGCAGCAGATCGGTAGCAGAAACGCAGTATTTT
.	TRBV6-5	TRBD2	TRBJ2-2	CASRRTSRELFF	TGTGCCAGCAGGAGGACTAGCCGGGAGCTGTTTTTT
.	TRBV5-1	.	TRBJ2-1	CASSTGTSSYNEQFF	TGCGCCAGCAGCACCGGGACAAGTTCCTACAATGAGCAGTTCTTC
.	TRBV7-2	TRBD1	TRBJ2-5	CASSLLGQGAETQYF	TGTGCCAGCAGCTTACTCGGACAGGGGGCTGAGACCCAGTACTTC
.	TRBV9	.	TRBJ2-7	CASSALGQNEQYF	TGTGCCAGCAGCGCACTCGGACAGAACGAGCAGTACTTC
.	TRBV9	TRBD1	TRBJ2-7	CASSEGQPAYEQYF	TGTGCCAGCAGCGAGGGACAGCCGGCCTACGAGCAGTACTTC
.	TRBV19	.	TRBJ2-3	CASSDHRVTDTQYF	TGTGCCAGTAGCGACCACAGGGTCACAGATACGCAGTATTTT
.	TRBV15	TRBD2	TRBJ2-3	CATSRRGDVDTQYF	TGTGCCACCAGCCGACGGGGGGACGTAGATACGCAGTATTTT
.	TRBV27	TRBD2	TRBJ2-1	CASSRPTLAGYEQFF	TGTGCCAGCAGCAGGCCGACTCTAGCGGGTTATGAGCAGTTCTTC
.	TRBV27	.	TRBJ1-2	CASSSISNSVGYTF	TGTGCCAGCAGTTCCATTTCCAATTCAGTGGGCTACACCTTC